This record looks at one TCR beta chain sequence and its context. Its antigen remains unknown. Germline V gene sequence: CDR1 MNHEY, CDR2 SVGAGI. The V end lost 0 bases, the J end lost 7 bases, and 12 bases lay between the germline ends. The CDR3 is made up of 14 amino acids. After template switching added a universal primer site, the resulting cDNA carried unique molecular identifiers. One entry per CDR3 protein results from TCRdb running MiXCR on the 5' RACE reads. Of 500,000 to 650,000 distinct CDR3 sequences in the sample, more than 20% are singletons; the top ten hold approximately 0.48%. The sample originates from a study of identical twins. Study-level findings and limits: Within cord blood, abundant beta clonotypes carried fewer insertions, but memory repertoires showed no such trend. Alpha sequences out of frame and shared by twins had excess low generation probability.

This same sample was also taken into another study, of yellow fever vaccine responses in identical twins. That publication notes: Reportedly, the response of twins' T cells to the vaccine seemed partly convergent, partly personalized.

The chain has TRBV6-5 and TRBJ1-2; a weak D match, TRBD1 (6 bases). The clonotype comes from a woman between 18 and 29 years old in good health. What was sequenced was CD4+ T cells sorted from blood. For the CDR3, the DNA is TGTGCCAGCAGTTACTCAGGGGGGCGTGGTGGCTACACCTTC. Protein: CASSYSGGRGGYTF.